This TCR beta chain is drawn from a study of blood T cell repertoires in COVID-19. On the study more broadly: Material from acute and convalescent COVID-19 was sourced from the United States, Italy and Spain.

Germline V CDR1 and CDR2: LNHDA, SQIVND (reference sequence). The CDR3 length is 13 residues. With 10 bases clipped from V and 3 bases from J, the junction kept 5 bases outside the gene matches. Assay: immunoSEQ multiplex PCR; the TCRdb copy retains only in-frame clones and omits some. The table lists about 390,000 clones, around 87% of them singletons, with approximately 2.5% in the top ten. The origin of this receptor is an older woman with COVID-19, enrolled during active disease. This chain links TRBV19 with TRBJ2-3; 9 nucleotides align to TRBD1. Material: peripheral blood. As DNA, the CDR3 is TGTGCCATAGGGACAGGGAGGACAGATACGCAGTATTTT. Translation gives CAIGTGRTDTQYF.